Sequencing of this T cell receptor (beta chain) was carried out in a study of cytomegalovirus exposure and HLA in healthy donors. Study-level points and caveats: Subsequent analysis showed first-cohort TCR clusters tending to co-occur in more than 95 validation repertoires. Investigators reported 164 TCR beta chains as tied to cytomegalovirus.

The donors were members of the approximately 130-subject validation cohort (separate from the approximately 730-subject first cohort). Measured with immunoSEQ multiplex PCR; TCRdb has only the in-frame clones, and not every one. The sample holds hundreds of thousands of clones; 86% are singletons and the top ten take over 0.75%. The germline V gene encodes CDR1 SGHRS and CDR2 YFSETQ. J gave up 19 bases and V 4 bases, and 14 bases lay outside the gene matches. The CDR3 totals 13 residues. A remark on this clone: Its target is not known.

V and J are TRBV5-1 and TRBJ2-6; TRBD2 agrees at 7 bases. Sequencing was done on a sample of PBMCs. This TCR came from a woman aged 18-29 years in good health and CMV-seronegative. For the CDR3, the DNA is TGCGCCAGCAGCGCCCGCGCTAGCGGATCGGTAACTTTC. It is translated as CASSARASGSVTF.